There are a few counts of the clone carrying this TCR beta chain. A junction boundary mismatches the germline segment, possibly from a read error. This specimen belongs to a study of blood T cell repertoires in COVID-19. Study details: Specimens from acute and convalescent COVID-19 originated in the United States, Italy and Spain. Nucleic acid was either cDNA or gDNA, and it came from T cells, B-cell-depleted T cells, or PBMCs.

Original data processing: Reference gene primers were amplified, and this amplification served to estimate nucleated cell counts. Libraries were prepared by immunoSEQ multiplex PCR; TCRdb keeps only in-frame clonotypes and omits some of them. V, J and clone size are those of that table, while D and trimming were read from the DNA. Among approximately 200,000 clones, over 75% were seen once, and the ten largest hold 1.5% to 2%. The sequencing sample was made of peripheral blood. The source is a man in his forties with active or convalescent COVID-19.

The chain's CDR3 is CASRELKDSSDF. The DNA for the CDR3 is TGTGCCAGCAGAGAGCTAAAGGACAGCAGCGACTTC. The chain combines TRBV2 with TRBJ2-7; D is possibly TRBD1 (6 bases). CDR1 and CDR2 (germline): SNHLY, FYNNEI. The CDR3 sequence is 12 residues long.